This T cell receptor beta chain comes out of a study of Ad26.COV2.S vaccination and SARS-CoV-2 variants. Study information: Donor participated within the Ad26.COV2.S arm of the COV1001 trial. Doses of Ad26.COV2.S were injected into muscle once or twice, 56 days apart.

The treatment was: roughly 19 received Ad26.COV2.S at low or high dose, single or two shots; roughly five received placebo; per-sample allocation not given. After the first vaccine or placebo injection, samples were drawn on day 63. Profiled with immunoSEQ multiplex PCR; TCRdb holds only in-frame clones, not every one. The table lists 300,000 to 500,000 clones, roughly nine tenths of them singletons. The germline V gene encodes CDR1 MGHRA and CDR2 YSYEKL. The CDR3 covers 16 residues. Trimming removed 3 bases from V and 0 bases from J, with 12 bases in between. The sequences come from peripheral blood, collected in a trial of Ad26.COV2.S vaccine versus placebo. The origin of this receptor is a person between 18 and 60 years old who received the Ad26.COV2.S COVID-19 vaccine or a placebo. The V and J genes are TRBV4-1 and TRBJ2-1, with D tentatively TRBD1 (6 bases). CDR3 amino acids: CASSQGDRSSYNEQFF. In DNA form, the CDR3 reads TGCGCCAGCAGCCAGGGCGACAGGAGCTCCTACAATGAGCAGTTCTTC.